The sequence of this T cell receptor beta chain was determined in a study of graft-versus-host responses after intestinal transplantation. Study-wide background: Tacrolimus plus steroids were given to all recipients for about three years, preceded by anti-thymocyte globulin induction. Whole-study results and caveats: There were GvH clones found in recipient marrow, and some of them appeared first in ileum or blood. Levels of circulating GvH clones at their peak were associated with early post-transplant HvG declines.

The CDR3 is made up of 16 amino acids. Trimming removed 5 bases from V and 6 bases from J; junction bases left unmatched: 14. The germline gives CDR1 LNHNV, CDR2 YYDKDF (reference sequence). Researchers placed roughly 200,000 CFSE-labeled responder cells in culture with roughly 200,000 irradiated, violet-dye-labeled stimulator cells. The data were produced by immunoSEQ multiplex PCR, yet TCRdb's version contains in-frame clones alone and is incomplete. The sample shows about 21,000 clones, less than 45% of them seen only once. Here the sequenced sample was alloreactive CD8+ T cells from a mixed lymphocyte reaction culture, taken before intestinal transplant. As for subset: CFSE-low proliferating T cells sorted from approximately 6-day pre-transplant mixed lymphocyte reaction (GvH or HvG direction). The sequence was obtained from a human patient who received an intestinal transplant. V usage is TRBV15 and J usage is TRBJ2-3; TRBD2 matches 7 bases. CDR3 in amino acids: CATSGGLRRESDTQYF. The CDR3 nucleotides are TGTGCCACCAGCGGAGGGCTACGGCGGGAGAGTGATACGCAGTATTTT. Full variable domain (rest looked up from reference TRBV15 and TRBJ2-3): DAMVIQNPRYQVTQFGKPVTLSCSQTLNHNVMYWYQQKSSQAPKLLFHYYDKDFNNEADTPDNFQSRRPNTSFCFLDIRSPGLGDTAMYLCATSGGLRRESDTQYFGPGTRLTVL.